This T cell receptor (beta chain) was sequenced for a study of T-cell memory formation after mild COVID-19. Study information: TCR clusters were largely donor specific.

This CDR3 has 17 amino acids. Germline V gives CDR1 LGHNA, CDR2 YNFKEQ. The V segment lost 1 base and the J segment 2 bases; nucleotides outside the gene matches: 2. Study results and caveats: The finding that pre-infection memory included some responding clones suggested that cross-reactive memory joined. There was no confirmation that second-wave clones peaking on day 37 were SARS-CoV-2 specific.

In this sample, this clonotype turned up a few times. Antigen: not known. The 5'RACE method, run with constant-segment primers, produced TCR alpha and TCR beta cDNA libraries (carrying sample barcodes and UMIs). A single record per CDR3 protein comes from TCRdb applying MiXCR to the 5' RACE reads. The data show about 610,000 distinct CDR3 sequences, roughly 17% seen once. The rearrangement links TRBV4-2 to TRBJ2-2; 12 nucleotides line up with TRBD1. This clonotype was sampled from an adult woman who had mild COVID-19 (a few samples of this study predate the infection). Cell type and time point are not known. Sequencing input: PBMCs or a T cell subset sorted from them (not recorded which). The CDR3 nucleotides read TGTGCCAGCAGCCAAGCGGGACAGGGGGCTAACACCGGGGAGCTGTTTTTT. Translation gives CASSQAGQGANTGELFF.